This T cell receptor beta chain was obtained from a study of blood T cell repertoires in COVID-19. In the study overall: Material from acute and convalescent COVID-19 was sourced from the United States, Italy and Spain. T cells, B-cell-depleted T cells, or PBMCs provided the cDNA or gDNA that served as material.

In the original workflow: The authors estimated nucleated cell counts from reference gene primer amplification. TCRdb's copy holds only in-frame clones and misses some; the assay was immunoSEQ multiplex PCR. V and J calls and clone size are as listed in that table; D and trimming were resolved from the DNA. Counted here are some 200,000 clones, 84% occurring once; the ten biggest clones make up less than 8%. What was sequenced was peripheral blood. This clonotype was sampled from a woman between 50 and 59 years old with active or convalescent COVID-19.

The CDR3 region is CASSLAPGRKLFF. For the CDR3, the DNA is TGTGCCAGCAGTTTAGCGCCGGGGAGAAAACTGTTTTTT. The V call is TRBV12-3 or TRBV12-4, the J call TRBJ1-4; D is ambiguous. With 0 bases removed from V and 10 bases from J, the gap between germline ends came to 9 bases. This CDR3 contains 13 residues.